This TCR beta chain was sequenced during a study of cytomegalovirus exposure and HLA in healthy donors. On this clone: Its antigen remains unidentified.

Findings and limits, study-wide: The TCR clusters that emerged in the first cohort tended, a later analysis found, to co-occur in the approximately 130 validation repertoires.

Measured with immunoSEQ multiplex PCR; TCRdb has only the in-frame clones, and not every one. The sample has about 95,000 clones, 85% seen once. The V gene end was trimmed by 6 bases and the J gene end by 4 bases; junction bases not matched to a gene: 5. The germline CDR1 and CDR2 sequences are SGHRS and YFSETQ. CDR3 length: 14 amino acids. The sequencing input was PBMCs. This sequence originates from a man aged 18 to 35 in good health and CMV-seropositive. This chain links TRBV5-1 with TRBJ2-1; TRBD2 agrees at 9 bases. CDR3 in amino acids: CASTGTSKYNEQFF. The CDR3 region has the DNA TGCGCCAGCACCGGGACTAGCAAATACAATGAGCAGTTCTTC.